This TCR beta chain was profiled in a study of blood T cell repertoires in COVID-19 (TCRdb year 2020). With regard to the full study: The collaborator samples originated in the United States, Italy and Spain and spanned the acute and convalescent phases of COVID-19. Deeply sampled blood TCRbeta repertoires from subjects exposed to, actively infected with, or recovered from COVID-19 were included in the dataset. The repertoires were released in a freely available public database meant as a resource for research on the immune response to SARS-CoV-2. The sample metadata nearly always contained a de-identified subject ID, COVID-19 status, age in years and sex. Samples came from the ongoing ImmuneRACE study (first 160 participants) plus 1,254 subjects from 6 global collaborators. Where available, HLA class I and class II types were taken from metadata supplied by the sample provider and were not determined by assay-based typing. The material from the prospective study consisted of cDNA or gDNA derived from T cells, B-cell-depleted T cells, or PBMCs.

At one collaborating source in Seattle, patients were enrolled during active infection and were followed longitudinally through the course of disease. Each collaborating institution followed its own protocols to collect whole blood in K2EDTA tubes. For TCRbeta analysis, collaborators shipped samples in one of three forms: frozen whole blood, isolated PBMCs, or DNA extracted from either of those sample types. The V and J ends are trimmed by 0 bases and 1 base, leaving 8 bases between them. Inclusive of the bounding cysteine and phenylalanine, the CDR3 is 15 residues long. Of the read, only the CDR3 DNA is kept; its 45 bases are in frame from base 1. CDR1 is given as SGHTS and CDR2 as YDEGEE, both from the germline V gene. TCRbeta CDR3 regions were amplified from genomic DNA by means of the immunoSEQ Assay, a bias-controlled multiplex PCR. On the study's bioinformatics: The number of nucleated cells in each sample was estimated by amplification of reference gene primers within the assay. Sequence reads were collapsed and filtered to measure the absolute abundance of every unique TCRbeta CDR3 rearrangement. For each sample, productive Simpson clonality was calculated by taking the square root of Simpson's diversity index across productive rearrangements. TCRdb's version of the immuneACCESS table is confined to in-frame rearrangements and falls short of the full clone set. An unresolved V gene accounts for under half of the shortfall where checked; the remainder is of unknown origin. That table furnishes V, J and clone size, whereas the DNA furnished D and trimming. This sample has around 50,000 clones in its table, and under 90% of those were observed once. Roughly 11% of the sample is held by the ten biggest clonotypes.

Comments on this clone: This receptor's antigen is unknown. There are no base qualities to consult, and no much larger clone falls within one base.

Points the paper makes about the study in general: Clinical and demographic metadata were provided uncurated, with the amount varying by source and participant.

Material for sequencing was peripheral blood. The clonotype was recovered from a man older than 75 with COVID-19, enrolled during active disease. The chain links TRBV5-8 with TRBJ1-5; the D gene assignment is ambiguous. The CDR3 protein sequence reads: CASSLGRGSNQPQHF. Here is the DNA: TGTGCCAGCAGCTTGGGCCGGGGAAGCAATCAGCCCCAGCATTTT.